These T cell receptor beta chains were read from a single sample in a study of vaccination effects on CD4 cells after COVID-19. This table comes from immunoSEQ multiplex PCR, and its TCRdb copy is limited to in-frame clones, with some not included. The repertoire consists of 15,000 to 20,000 clones, with nearly 75% occurring once and the leading ten covering around a fifth. Antigen specificity for these receptors is unknown. This material consisted of CD4+ T cells from PBMCs cultured with SARS-CoV-2 spike peptides, taken after COVID-19 vaccination. These receptors were taken from a human donor who had a prior SARS-CoV-2 infection. CDR3s include the opening cysteine and the closing phenylalanine or tryptophan. Fields, in order: V gene, J gene, D gene, CDR3 protein. D genes are given only for firm matches.

V gene: TRBV9
J gene: TRBJ1-2
D gene: TRBD1
CDR3 protein: CASSRQGANYGYTF

V gene: TRBV7-9
J gene: TRBJ1-6
D gene: NA
CDR3 protein: CASSSVLEGSPLHF

V gene: TRBV5-1
J gene: TRBJ1-4
D gene: NA
CDR3 protein: CASSGVGEAGEKLFF

V gene: TRBV6-5
J gene: TRBJ1-1
D gene: NA
CDR3 protein: CATLESGMNTEAFF

V gene: TRBV5-1
J gene: TRBJ2-1
D gene: TRBD1
CDR3 protein: CASSHGGTGDNEQFF

V gene: TRBV30
J gene: TRBJ1-5
D gene: TRBD1
CDR3 protein: CAWSARDRGIQPQHF

V gene: TRBV29-1
J gene: TRBJ1-4
D gene: NA
CDR3 protein: CSVTGSDNEKLFF

V gene: TRBV5-4
J gene: TRBJ2-7
D gene: NA
CDR3 protein: CASSSSETGSYEQYF

V gene: TRBV9
J gene: TRBJ2-3
D gene: NA
CDR3 protein: CASSGGVSTDTQYF

V gene: TRBV6-2/TRBV6-3
J gene: TRBJ2-7
D gene: TRBD2
CDR3 protein: CASSYLLAGEDEQYF

V gene: TRBV2
J gene: TRBJ2-3
D gene: NA
CDR3 protein: CASSGTYSSTDTQYF

V gene: TRBV6-5
J gene: TRBJ1-2
D gene: NA
CDR3 protein: CASSYSTANYGYTF

V gene: TRBV27
J gene: TRBJ2-3
D gene: NA
CDR3 protein: CASSSHRADTQYF

V gene: TRBV6-1
J gene: TRBJ1-6
D gene: NA
CDR3 protein: CASSEVGDSPLHF

V gene: TRBV6-5
J gene: TRBJ2-1
D gene: TRBD1
CDR3 protein: CASRRTGGSYNEQFF

V gene: TRBV11-3
J gene: TRBJ2-7
D gene: NA
CDR3 protein: CASSLDRQSYEQYF

V gene: TRBV3-1/TRBV3-2
J gene: TRBJ2-2
D gene: NA
CDR3 protein: CASSHLGRELFF

V gene: TRBV3-1/TRBV3-2
J gene: TRBJ2-5
D gene: NA
CDR3 protein: CASSPSPGETQYF

V gene: TRBV4-2
J gene: TRBJ2-7
D gene: NA
CDR3 protein: CASSQEKLAVDSYEQYF

V gene: TRBV6-5
J gene: TRBJ1-3
D gene: NA
CDR3 protein: CASKRSGTEGNTIYF

V gene: TRBV7-2
J gene: TRBJ2-7
D gene: TRBD2
CDR3 protein: CASSFISAGTSGYEQYF

V gene: TRBV6-5
J gene: TRBJ2-3
D gene: NA
CDR3 protein: CATKFRGTDTQYF

V gene: TRBV5-1
J gene: TRBJ2-1
D gene: NA
CDR3 protein: CASSLGVLGSEQFF

V gene: TRBV9
J gene: TRBJ1-2
D gene: TRBD1
CDR3 protein: CASSADTGGYYGYTF

V gene: TRBV5-6
J gene: TRBJ2-7
D gene: NA
CDR3 protein: CASSSAAGRIYEQYF

V gene: TRBV29-1
J gene: TRBJ2-5
D gene: NA
CDR3 protein: CSVEGGETQYF

V gene: TRBV4-2
J gene: TRBJ2-1
D gene: NA
CDR3 protein: CASSQAQGLEQFF

V gene: TRBV20-1
J gene: TRBJ2-3
D gene: TRBD2
CDR3 protein: CSASVLREGLDTQYF

V gene: TRBV3-1/TRBV3-2
J gene: TRBJ2-1
D gene: NA
CDR3 protein: CASSQTQAGAPHEQFF

V gene: TRBV21-1
J gene: TRBJ2-5
D gene: NA
CDR3 protein: CASSNLLKMSAELITQYF

V gene: TRBV5-1
J gene: TRBJ1-2
D gene: NA
CDR3 protein: CASRKGGEDGYTF

V gene: TRBV5-6
J gene: TRBJ2-5
D gene: NA
CDR3 protein: CASSLAGGLETQYF

V gene: TRBV6-5
J gene: TRBJ2-1
D gene: NA
CDR3 protein: CASSHTVSSYNEQFF

V gene: TRBV7-2
J gene: TRBJ2-1
D gene: TRBD1
CDR3 protein: CASSLGQGDSYNEQFF

V gene: TRBV11-2
J gene: TRBJ2-7
D gene: NA
CDR3 protein: CASSLDHGGLPYEQYF

V gene: TRBV5-5
J gene: TRBJ1-3
D gene: NA
CDR3 protein: CASSQDGYSGNTIYF

V gene: TRBV7-8
J gene: TRBJ1-1
D gene: TRBD1
CDR3 protein: CASSPTPGQGVRAFF

V gene: TRBV5-6
J gene: TRBJ2-1
D gene: TRBD2
CDR3 protein: CASSPAGTSGYNEQFF

V gene: TRBV25-1
J gene: TRBJ1-5
D gene: NA
CDR3 protein: CASSSNRWNQPQHF

V gene: TRBV6-6
J gene: TRBJ1-2
D gene: TRBD1
CDR3 protein: CASSDLAGTEHSESYGYTF

V gene: TRBV21-1
J gene: TRBJ1-5
D gene: NA
CDR3 protein: CASSKCWFNQPQHF

V gene: TRBV5-1
J gene: TRBJ1-4
D gene: TRBD1
CDR3 protein: CASSFGQGEGKLFF

V gene: TRBV5-4
J gene: TRBJ2-3
D gene: TRBD2
CDR3 protein: CATSGGPRDTQYF

V gene: TRBV5-5
J gene: TRBJ2-5
D gene: TRBD1
CDR3 protein: CASSGLTGVQETQYF

V gene: TRBV28
J gene: TRBJ2-6
D gene: NA
CDR3 protein: CASSLSIGGANVLTF

V gene: TRBV7-2
J gene: TRBJ2-5
D gene: TRBD2
CDR3 protein: CASSRGLRLETQYF

V gene: TRBV7-8
J gene: TRBJ2-2
D gene: NA
CDR3 protein: CASSHSTGELFF

V gene: TRBV18
J gene: TRBJ1-5
D gene: NA
CDR3 protein: CASSQGSNQPQHF

V gene: TRBV6-1
J gene: TRBJ1-6
D gene: NA
CDR3 protein: CASSEAVLVYNSPLHF

V gene: TRBV21-1
J gene: TRBJ1-1
D gene: NA
CDR3 protein: CASSENTGKHMNTEAFF